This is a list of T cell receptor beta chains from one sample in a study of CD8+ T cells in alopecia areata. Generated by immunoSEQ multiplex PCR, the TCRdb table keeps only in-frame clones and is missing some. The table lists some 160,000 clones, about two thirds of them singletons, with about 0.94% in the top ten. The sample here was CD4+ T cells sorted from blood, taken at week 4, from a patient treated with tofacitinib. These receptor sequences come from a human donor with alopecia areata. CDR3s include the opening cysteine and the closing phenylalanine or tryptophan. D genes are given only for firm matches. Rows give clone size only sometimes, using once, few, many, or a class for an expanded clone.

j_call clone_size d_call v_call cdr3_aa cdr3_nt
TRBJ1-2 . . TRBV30 CAWSANTNGYTF TGTGCCTGGAGTGCGAACACCAATGGCTACACCTTC
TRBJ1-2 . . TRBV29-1 CSVREGHYGYTF TGCAGCGTGAGGGAGGGGCACTATGGCTACACCTTC
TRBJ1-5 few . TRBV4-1 CASSHPRGPQHF TGCGCCAGCAGCCACCCCCGTGGGCCCCAGCATTTT
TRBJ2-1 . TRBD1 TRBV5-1 CASSPGTGGYNEQFF TGCGCCAGCAGCCCCGGGACAGGCGGGTACAATGAGCAGTTCTTC
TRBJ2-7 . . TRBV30 CAWTPTGGNWYEQYF TGTGCCTGGACCCCTACCGGGGGAAATTGGTACGAGCAGTACTTC
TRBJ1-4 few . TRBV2 CATEGGTTNEKLFF TGTGCCACCGAGGGAGGGACAACTAATGAAAAACTGTTTTTT
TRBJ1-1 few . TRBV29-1 CSVGTANTEAFF TGCAGCGTTGGGACGGCGAACACTGAAGCTTTCTTT
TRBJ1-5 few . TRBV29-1 CSVSGEYGQPQHF TGCAGCGTCTCCGGGGAATACGGGCAGCCCCAGCATTTT
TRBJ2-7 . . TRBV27 CASGYRGDEQYF TGTGCCTCGGGCTACCGGGGCGACGAGCAGTACTTC
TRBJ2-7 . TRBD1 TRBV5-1 CASRRDSSYEQYF TGCGCCAGCAGGAGGGACAGCTCCTACGAGCAGTACTTC
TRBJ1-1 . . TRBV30 CAWKWTENTEAFF TGTGCCTGGAAATGGACAGAGAACACTGAAGCTTTCTTT
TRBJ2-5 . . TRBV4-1 CASSQEVVRETQYF TGCGCCAGCAGCCAAGAAGTGGTCAGAGAGACCCAGTACTTC
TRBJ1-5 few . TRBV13 CASSSSTGRNQPQHF TGTGCCAGCAGCTCTTCGACAGGCCGCAATCAGCCCCAGCATTTT
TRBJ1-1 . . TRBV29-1 CSVGGQQNTEAFF TGCAGCGTTGGTGGACAGCAGAACACTGAAGCTTTCTTT
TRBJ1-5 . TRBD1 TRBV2 CASSRDRESNQPQHF TGTGCCAGCAGTCGGGACAGGGAAAGCAATCAGCCCCAGCATTTT
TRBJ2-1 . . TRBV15 CATSRDKGRSSYNEQFF TGTGCCACCAGCAGAGATAAGGGTAGGAGTTCCTACAATGAGCAGTTCTTC